Following are 29 T cell receptor beta chains from one sample sequenced in a study of blood T cells in healthy people across ages. A second PCR, run for about 6 to 11 cycles, used a sample-barcoded 5' primer plus a J-beta primer mix. MiXCR was run by TCRdb on the 5' RACE reads, yielding one entry per CDR3 protein. The table shows about 640,000 distinct CDR3 sequences, with approximately 50% occurring only once. The sequencing input was blood. Receptor source: a man between 60 and 75 years old in good health.

The chain recombines TRBV2 with TRBJ2-5; D is undetermined. The V end lost 8 bases, the J end lost 4 bases, and 11 bases lay between the germline ends. The CDR3 runs to 12 residues. CDR1 and CDR2 from the germline V gene are SNHLY and FYNNEI. CDR3 region: CASLGLGETQYF. The DNA of the CDR3 is TGTGCCAGCCTAGGGTTAGGAGAGACCCAGTACTTC.

The chain couples TRBV21-1 to TRBJ1-2. TRBV21-1 is tagged as a pseudogene. CDR3 length: 16 amino acids. CDR3 DNA sequence: TGTGCCAGCAGCAAAGGCAGGGAGGGCAGGGGAGGCGGCTACACCTTC. Its translation is CASSKGREGRGGGYTF.

The rearrangement joins TRBV25-1 to TRBJ2-7; D uncertain. The ends were cut back, 4 bases at V and 4 bases at J, with 14 bases in the middle. The CDR3 runs to 14 residues. Per germline, CDR1 MGHDK and CDR2 SYGVNS. In nucleotides, the CDR3 is TGTGCCAGCAGTGTTCCGGGCCCCGGGTACGAGCAGTACTTC. As protein: CASSVPGPGYEQYF.

The chain combines TRBV20-1 with TRBJ2-2; no clear D gene. This CDR3 contains 14 residues. Trimming took 6 bases from V and 4 from J, leaving 15 bases between them. CDR1 and CDR2 from the germline V gene are DFQATT and SNEGSKA (reference sequence). The CDR3 region has the DNA TGCAGTGCGTTAACCCCTTTGGGCACCGGGGAGCTGTTTTTT. Translation: CSALTPLGTGELFF.

The J gene is TRBJ2-7, the V gene TRBV6-1; no clear D. This CDR3 has 11 residues. CDR1 is MNHNS and CDR2 is SASEGT in the germline V gene. Trimming cost V 3 bases and J 7 bases, with 7 bases left between them. The CDR3 bases are TGTGCCAGCAGTGACGCCCCAGAGCAGTACTTC. It specifies CASSDAPEQYF.

The chain combines TRBV27 with TRBJ2-1, with 8 bases aligning to TRBD2. The CDR3 has 17 residues. Germline CDR1 is MNHEY and CDR2 is SMNVEV (reference sequence). V shed 6 bases, J shed 5 bases, and the junction held 15 bases outside the gene matches. The CDR3 DNA sequence: TGTGCCAGCAGCACCTTCGGGCCGCGGGGGGTCAACAATGAGCAGTTCTTC. It encodes CASSTFGPRGVNNEQFF.

The chain uses TRBV6-1 and TRBJ2-1, with D possibly matching TRBD2 (6 bases). The CDR3 sequence is 14 residues long. Germline V lookup: CDR1 MNHNS, CDR2 SASEGT. The ends were cut back, 5 bases at V and 9 bases at J, with 17 bases in the middle. The CDR3 sequence is CASSSLRGRSEQFF. The CDR3 region has the DNA TGTGCCAGCAGTTCACTCCGGGGGAGGAGTGAGCAGTTCTTC.

Only a few counts were recorded for this clonotype. This CDR3 is CASTDFRGYQETQYF. The CDR3 region has the DNA TGTGCCAGCACGGATTTCCGGGGTTATCAAGAGACCCAGTACTTC. V and J are TRBV7-9 and TRBJ2-5; a weak D match, TRBD2 (5 bases). Germline CDR1 reads SEHNR; CDR2 reads FQNEAQ (reference sequence). V gave up 7 bases and J gave up 2 bases, with 17 bases separating them. There are 15 residues in the CDR3.

This clonotype was seen more than once but under ten times. This chain connects TRBV9 to TRBJ2-4; a possible D gene is TRBD1 (7 bases). The end of the DNA fits TRBJ2-7 better, so the J call may be wrong. This CDR3 comprises 14 residues. Germline V gene sequence: CDR1 SGDLS, CDR2 YYNGEE. The CDR3 DNA is TGTGCCAGCAGCCCAGGGGGGAACCCCTACGAGCAGTACTTC. Amino acid sequence: CASSPGGNPYEQYF.

The chain joins TRBV7-7 to TRBJ2-5; D tentatively reads TRBD1 or TRBD2 (5 bases each). The CDR3 extends over 15 amino acids. Per germline, CDR1 SSHAT and CDR2 FNYEAQ (reference sequence). V gave up 1 base and J gave up 5 bases, with 14 bases separating them. The CDR3 DNA reads as TGTGCCAGCAGCTTAGGGTGTCAGGGCGGGGAGACCCAGTACTTC. Amino acids: CASSLGCQGGETQYF.

The rearrangement joins TRBV25-1 to TRBJ1-2, with D possibly TRBD1 on 5 matching bases. The CDR3 is 12 residues long. Germline assignment: CDR1 MGHDK and CDR2 SYGVNS. V was pared by 7 bases and J by 12 bases, with 18 bases between. CDR3 sequence reads: CASTGLPGGHTF. DNA of the CDR3: TGTGCCAGCACGGGACTTCCAGGCGGCCACACCTTC.

The chain uses TRBV6-2 or TRBV6-3 and TRBJ2-5; maybe TRBD2 (6 bases). V was pared by 0 bases and J by 6 bases, with 23 bases between. The CDR3 is 18 residues long. Germline lookup yields CDR1 MNHEY and CDR2 SVGEGT. The CDR3: CASSYSTLAVYGRKTQYF. CDR3 bases: TGTGCCAGCAGTTACTCGACGTTAGCGGTGTATGGCAGAAAGACCCAGTACTTC.

The chain uses TRBV20-1 and TRBJ2-7; D call uncertain. The J call is doubtful: the DNA matches TRBJ2-5 better. Germline-derived CDR1 and CDR2 are DFQATT and SNEGSKA (reference sequence). The CDR3 runs 14 residues. CDR3 in DNA: TGCAGTGCTAGAGATCCCCTCGGGTGGGAGACCCAGTACTTC. Its translation is CSARDPLGWETQYF.

V gene TRBV5-1 combines with J gene TRBJ1-2; tentative D call: TRBD1 (5 bases). CDR3 length: 15 amino acids. Germline-derived CDR1 and CDR2 are SGHRS and YFSETQ. Trimming took 0 bases from V and 4 from J, leaving 13 bases between them. CDR3 amino acids: CASSLAGAGTYGYTF. The CDR3 nucleotides read TGCGCCAGCAGCTTGGCCGGGGCGGGTACCTATGGCTACACCTTC. The full variable domain, with the rest looked up from reference TRBV5-1 and TRBJ1-2, is KAGVTQTPRYLIKTRGQQVTLSCSPISGHRSVSWYQQTPGQGLQFLFEYFSETQRNKGNFPGRFSGRQFSNSRSEMNVSTLELGDSALYLCASSLAGAGTYGYTFGSGTRLTVV.

The chain recombines TRBV3-1 with TRBJ2-7; D tentatively fits TRBD1 or TRBD2 (6 bases each). Germline CDR1 LGHDT, CDR2 YNNKEL (reference sequence). V lost 6 bases and J 7 bases, leaving 25 bases between the germline ends. CDR3 length: 16 amino acids. Here the CDR3 reads CASSPEGGKPYNEQYF. The CDR3 coding sequence is TGTGCCAGCAGTCCCGAGGGGGGCAAGCCCTACAATGAGCAGTACTTC.

This clonotype was seen a handful of times. The rearrangement links TRBV5-1 to TRBJ2-3; D remains unclear. The CDR3 extends over 14 amino acids. The germline CDR1 and CDR2 sequences are SGHRS and YFSETQ. Trimming took off 2 bases at V and 3 bases at J, with 10 bases between the two ends. CDR3 DNA sequence: TGCGCCAGCAGCTTTGTGGGTGGGACAGATACGCAGTATTTT. As protein: CASSFVGGTDTQYF.

This rearrangement joins TRBV3-1 to TRBJ1-5; no definite D call. Germline V gene data show CDR1 as LGHDT and CDR2 as YNNKEL (reference sequence). Trimming removed 0 bases from V and 7 bases from J, with 13 bases in between. This CDR3 region has 15 residues. Written as DNA, the CDR3 is TGTGCCAGCAGCCAAGATATCCGGGAGCAACAGCCCCAGCATTTT. Translation: CASSQDIREQQPQHF.

This clonotype was counted between two and nine times. The V gene is TRBV7-2, the J gene TRBJ2-5; D not resolved. Germline lookup yields CDR1 SGHTA and CDR2 FQGNSA. The CDR3 runs to 15 residues. V lost 1 base to trimming and J lost 5 bases, with 14 bases between them. The CDR3 DNA reads as TGTGCCAGCAGCTTAGAGGCAAATAGGATCGAGACCCAGTACTTC. It specifies CASSLEANRIETQYF.

The chain joins TRBV20-1 to TRBJ1-2; D perhaps matches TRBD1 (5 bases). V dropped 3 bases and J dropped 8 bases, with 19 bases sitting between them. The CDR3 consists of 14 residues. Germline CDR1 is DFQATT and CDR2 is SNEGSKA (reference sequence). CDR3 sequence (DNA): TGCAGTGCTAGCCCCAGGCCAGGGTTAGGGGGCTACACCTTC. Protein sequence: CSASPRPGLGGYTF.

The rearrangement links TRBV12-3 or TRBV12-4 to TRBJ2-7; TRBD2 is a possible D gene (6 bases). The CDR3 spans 14 residues. Trimming removed 6 bases from V and 2 bases from J, with 14 bases in between. The CDR3 here is CASRAREPPYEQYF. The CDR3 DNA is TGTGCCAGCAGGGCCCGGGAGCCGCCCTACGAGCAGTACTTC.

The V call is TRBV15, the J call TRBJ2-1, with D uncertain. V lost 1 base, J lost 10 bases, and 8 bases lay in between. Germline V CDR1 and CDR2: LNHNV, YYDKDF (reference sequence). The CDR3 has 12 amino acids. The CDR3 is CATSRVDGEQFF. The CDR3 DNA reads TGTGCCACCAGCAGAGTGGATGGAGAGCAGTTCTTC. Drawing the rest from reference TRBV15 and TRBJ2-1, the complete variable domain is DAMVIQNPRYQVTQFGKPVTLSCSQTLNHNVMYWYQQKSSQAPKLLFHYYDKDFNNEADTPDNFQSRRPNTSFCFLDIRSPGLGDTAMYLCATSRVDGEQFFGPGTRLTVL.

This sequence joins TRBV28 and TRBJ1-1, with unresolved D. The V end was cut by 5 bases, the J end by 1 base, with 11 bases between. CDR1 MDHEN and CDR2 SYDVKM come from the germline V gene. This CDR3 contains 14 residues. CDR3 in DNA: TGTGCCAGCAGTCCTTGGACTCAGAACACTGAAGCTTTCTTT. Its translation: CASSPWTQNTEAFF.

J is TRBJ2-5 and V is TRBV6-5; D gene unclear. CDR3 length: 15 amino acids. Germline CDR1 MNHEY, CDR2 SVGAGI. Between the trimmed V and J ends, which lost 4 bases and 0 bases, there was a span of 12 bases. For the CDR3, the DNA is TGTGCCAGCAGTTCCTGGCAGGCTTACCAAGAGACCCAGTACTTC. This codes for CASSSWQAYQETQYF.

A note on this clonotype: The germline gene is not matched at one end of the junction; a read error may be the cause. The genes are TRBV20-1 and TRBJ2-5; TRBD2 matches at 7 bases. The germline gives CDR1 DFQATT, CDR2 SNEGSKA (reference sequence). This CDR3 contains 12 residues. Here the CDR3 reads CSARLAQQTQYF. In nucleotides, the CDR3 is TGCAGTGCCAGACTAGCCCAACAGACCCAGTACTTC.

The V and J genes are TRBV29-1 and TRBJ2-4; D is undetermined. V lost 7 bases to trimming and J lost 4 bases, with 14 bases between them. Germline V gene lookup returns CDR1 SQVTM and CDR2 ANQGSEA. CDR3 length equals 13 residues. DNA of the CDR3: TGCAGCGCTACTCCTGGTGTTAAAAACATTCAGTACTTC. Translating it yields CSATPGVKNIQYF.

This clonotype was observed at least ten times. CDR3 sequence: CSARDWSLLTGGSETQYF. The CDR3 DNA follows: TGCAGTGCTAGAGATTGGTCCCTCCTGACAGGGGGCTCGGAGACCCAGTACTTC. The chain joins TRBV20-1 to TRBJ2-5; TRBD1 agrees at 10 bases. The CDR3 is made up of 18 amino acids. Germline CDR1 and CDR2: DFQATT and SNEGSKA (reference sequence). V dropped 0 bases and J dropped 5; count of bases not matched to a gene: 15.

V is TRBV2 and J is TRBJ2-7, with 9 bases aligning to TRBD1. The length of the CDR3 is 13 residues. The V segment lost 9 bases and the J segment 3 bases; nucleotides outside the gene matches: 6. The germline V gene has CDR1 SNHLY and CDR2 FYNNEI. CDR3 nucleotide sequence: TGTGCCAGGGGGGGACAGGGATACTACGAGCAGTACTTC. Translated: CARGGQGYYEQYF.

The count of this clonotype is one. The J gene is TRBJ2-4, the V gene TRBV28, with a tentative D call TRBD2 (6 bases). The ends were cut back, 4 bases at V and 9 bases at J, with 13 bases in the middle. The length of the CDR3 is 13 residues. Germline CDR1 is MDHEN and CDR2 is SYDVKM. The CDR3 DNA reads TGTGCCAGCAGTTCAGGAGGGAAGCGCATTCAGTACTTC. Translating it yields CASSSGGKRIQYF.

This clonotype was counted a few times. This chain joins TRBV2 and TRBJ1-2, with 7 nucleotides matching TRBD1. CDR3 size: 12 residues. The germline CDR1 and CDR2 sequences are SNHLY and FYNNEI. The ends lost 6 bases at V and 7 bases at J; junction bases unmatched: 5. DNA of the CDR3: TGTGCCAGCAGCGGGGCAGGGGGTGGCTACACCTTC. Protein: CASSGAGGGYTF.